Listed below are T cell receptor beta chains from one sample, sequenced in a study of T cell responses to AZD1222 COVID-19 vaccine. Sequencing was performed with immunoSEQ multiplex PCR; in TCRdb, only in-frame clones are kept and a portion is missing. The data show about 130,000 clones, with over 85% seen just once and around 3.1% held by the top ten. The sequencing used peripheral blood, collected on day 0 of AZD1222 vaccination. The receptor set was obtained from an adult in good health. Each CDR3 is given with its conserved first and last residue. A D gene is named only where the DNA matches it firmly. Clone size is shown for a subset of rows, as once, few, many or a class of expanded clone.

J	D	V	size	DNA	CDR3
TRBJ2-1	TRBD2	TRBV5-1	-	TGCGCCAGCAGCCCGCGGGGGGTTTCCTCCTACAATGAGCAGTTCTTC	CASSPRGVSSYNEQFF
TRBJ2-2	-	TRBV4-3	-	TGCGCCAGCAGCCAAGACCTTGGGCGAGGAGGGGAGCTGTTTTTT	CASSQDLGRGGELFF
TRBJ2-2	-	TRBV10-3	-	TGTGCCATCAGTCCCGGACACGCGAGGACCGGGGAGCTGTTTTTT	CAISPGHARTGELFF
TRBJ1-5	-	TRBV5-8	-	TGTGCCAGCAGCTTGGCCTCGGCTAGCAATCAGCCCCAGCATTTT	CASSLASASNQPQHF
TRBJ1-2	TRBD1	TRBV29-1	-	TGCAGCGCCGCCGACAGGGCCGACTATGGCTACACCTTC	CSAADRADYGYTF
TRBJ2-3	-	TRBV7-8	-	TGTGCCAGCAGCTCGGGGGACACATACACAGATACGCAGTATTTT	CASSSGDTYTDTQYF
TRBJ1-5	TRBD1	TRBV19	-	TGTGCCAGTAGTGGGGGACAGGGTCATCAGCCCCAGCATTTT	CASSGGQGHQPQHF
TRBJ2-2	-	TRBV19	-	TGTGCCAGCTTGGGGGCCCAGACCACCGGGGAGCTGTTTTTT	CASLGAQTTGELFF
TRBJ1-3	TRBD1	TRBV18	-	TGTGCCAGCTCACCGAACAGGGGTTCTGGAAACACCATATATTTT	CASSPNRGSGNTIYF
TRBJ2-2	TRBD2	TRBV7-3	-	TGTGCCAGCAGCTCCGGTGTGCTAGCGGGAGTCGGGGAGCTGTTTTTT	CASSSGVLAGVGELFF
TRBJ1-1	-	TRBV6-5	-	TGTGCCAGCCAATTGACGGGTAGGACTGAAGCTTTCTTT	CASQLTGRTEAFF
TRBJ2-3	-	TRBV4-3	once	TGCGCCAGCAGCCCCCGAGGCGGCCTGAGCACAGATACGCAGTATTTT	CASSPRGGLSTDTQYF
TRBJ2-1	-	TRBV4-1	-	TGCGCCAGCAGCCAAGCTATAGGAAGGGATGCCGGGTCCTACAATGAGCAGTTCTTC	CASSQAIGRDAGSYNEQFF
TRBJ2-7	-	TRBV27	-	TGTGCCAGTGGGGGGGACAGTGCGACCTACGAGCAGTACTTC	CASGGDSATYEQYF
TRBJ1-1	-	TRBV19	-	TGTGCCAGTAGTATAGATAGCAGGAGGACTGAAGCTTTCTTT	CASSIDSRRTEAFF
TRBJ1-1	-	TRBV2	-	TGTGCCAGCAGTGTCTTTCGGAGGGATGAAGCTTTCTTT	CASSVFRRDEAFF
TRBJ2-7	TRBD2	TRBV27	-	TGTGCCAGCAGTATCAGCGGGAGTCTTTACGAGCAGTACTTC	CASSISGSLYEQYF
TRBJ1-2	-	TRBV6-5	-	TGTGCCAGCAGATCACAGTTCAAGGGCTATGGCTACACCTTC	CASRSQFKGYGYTF
TRBJ2-1	TRBD1	TRBV11-3	-	TGTGCCAGCAGTTCCGGGACAGGGGGCTTTAATGAGCAGTTCTTC	CASSSGTGGFNEQFF
TRBJ2-1	-	TRBV9	-	TGTGCCAGCAGCGTAGCCCGCGTACTCGGCAATGAGCAGTTCTTC	CASSVARVLGNEQFF
TRBJ2-7	-	TRBV5-6	-	TGTGCCAGCAGCTTTGGCGCTGCCGGGGACGAGCAGTACTTC	CASSFGAAGDEQYF
TRBJ2-1	-	TRBV1	-	TGCACCAGCAGCGCGGCCCCCTACGGGAGGGCCGTGGGTGAGCAGTTCTTC	CTSSAAPYGRAVGEQFF
TRBJ1-4	-	TRBV2	-	TGTGCCAGCACCCGACAGGCCCGCAATGAAAAACTGTTTTTT	CASTRQARNEKLFF
TRBJ2-2	-	TRBV29-1	-	TGCAGCGCTCGCCAAGGGATGAGCACCGGGGAGCTGTTTTTT	CSARQGMSTGELFF
TRBJ1-1	TRBD1	TRBV4-3	-	TGCGCCAGCAGCCAAGTCGACAGGGTGGGCACTGAAGCTTTCTTT	CASSQVDRVGTEAFF
TRBJ2-2	-	TRBV19	-	TGTGCCAGTACCAAGGTCAGGGGCCGAAGCACCGGGGAGCTGTTTTTT	CASTKVRGRSTGELFF
TRBJ1-6	-	TRBV7-8	once	TGTGCCAGCAGCGAGTCGCTGCAGGGTAGTTCACCCCTCCACTTT	CASSESLQGSSPLHF
TRBJ1-2	-	TRBV12-3/TRBV12-4	-	TGTGCCAGCAGAACGCCCAGGGGCGGCGGCTACACCTTC	CASRTPRGGGYTF
TRBJ1-6	TRBD1	TRBV7-9	-	TGTGCCAGCAGTTCTGACAGGGGGTTTAATAATTCACCCCTCCACTTT	CASSSDRGFNNSPLHF
TRBJ1-1	-	TRBV5-1	-	TGCGCCAGCAGCTTGGCCAGGGTTGGGGACACTGAAGCTTTCTTT	CASSLARVGDTEAFF
TRBJ2-3	TRBD2	TRBV7-6	-	TGTGCCAGCAGCTCGACTAGCGGGAGGTCAGATACGCAGTATTTT	CASSSTSGRSDTQYF
TRBJ2-1	-	TRBV7-2	-	TGTGCCAGCAGCTTAGACAGAAAACTTTACAATGAGCAGTTCTTC	CASSLDRKLYNEQFF
TRBJ1-1	-	TRBV30	-	TGTGCCTGGAGTGTGGGAAGCCACTTTGAAGCTTTCTTT	CAWSVGSHFEAFF